This entry lists 32 T cell receptor beta chains sequenced from one sample in a study of blood T cell repertoires in COVID-19. The method was immunoSEQ multiplex PCR; TCRdb's version includes in-frame clones alone and lacks a portion of them. The sample shows under 350,000 clones, 80% to 90% of them seen only once. Specimen: peripheral blood. These receptors all come from a woman in her seventies with acute or convalescent COVID-19.

This chain joins TRBV10-3 and TRBJ2-7; the D gene is possibly TRBD2 (5 bases). V was trimmed by 6 bases and J by 2 bases, leaving 14 bases between them. From germline, CDR1 is ENHRY and CDR2 SYGVKD. The CDR3 contains 14 residues. CDR3 residues: CAIRAADGTYEQYF. In DNA form, the CDR3 reads TGTGCCATCAGGGCCGCGGACGGGACCTACGAGCAGTACTTC.

A single count supports this clone. The chain links TRBV4-1 to TRBJ2-5, with D unresolved. In germline, CDR1 is MGHRA, CDR2 YSYEKL. The CDR3 length is 16 residues. The germline V and J ends were trimmed by 1 base and 0 bases, with 12 bases remaining between them. DNA of the CDR3: TGCGCCAGCAGCCAAGTGGGCAGAAAGTACCAAGAGACCCAGTACTTC. Its translation: CASSQVGRKYQETQYF.

This clone was counted a few times. The genes are TRBV3-1 (or the pseudogene TRBV3-2) and TRBJ1-2; tentatively, D is TRBD1 (5 bases). This CDR3 is built from 15 residues. V was pared by 1 base and J by 2 bases, with 11 bases between. Germline CDR1 is LGHDT and CDR2 is YNNKEL (reference sequence). CDR3 region: CASSQGPDTNYGYTF. CDR3 nucleotide sequence: TGTGCCAGCAGCCAAGGTCCGGACACAAACTATGGCTACACCTTC.

This clone occurred once. V and J are TRBV9 and TRBJ1-5; D not certain. V was clipped by 2 bases and J by 0 bases, with 9 bases between them. CDR3 length equals 15 residues. CDR1 is SGDLS and CDR2 is YYNGEE in the germline V gene. The CDR3 reads CASSVSGYSNQPQHF. Here the CDR3 DNA reads TGTGCCAGCAGCGTTTCGGGGTATAGCAATCAGCCCCAGCATTTT.

This clone was observed a handful of times. The chain has TRBV2 and TRBJ2-7; 8 nucleotides match TRBD2. The germline gives CDR1 SNHLY, CDR2 FYNNEI. The CDR3 has 13 amino acids. V trimming: 7 bases; J trimming: 2 bases; junction bases outside the gene matches: 4. This CDR3 is CASKGGGTYEQYF. The CDR3 DNA reads as TGTGCCAGCAAGGGCGGGGGGACCTACGAGCAGTACTTC.

The chain employs TRBV5-1 and TRBJ2-5, with 10 bases that match TRBD1. V shed 4 bases and J 5 bases; nucleotides not matched to a gene: 5. This CDR3 comprises 14 residues. In germline, CDR1 is SGHRS, CDR2 YFSETQ. CDR3 bases: TGCGCCAGCAGCGGCGGACAGGGGGGCGAGACCCAGTACTTC. Translated, it gives CASSGGQGGETQYF.

This chain joins TRBV19 and TRBJ2-3; D may be TRBD1 (5 bases). Germline CDR1 is LNHDA and CDR2 is SQIVND (reference sequence). This CDR3 has 13 amino acids. V lost 3 bases and J lost 6, with 10 bases in between. This CDR3 reads CASSMPGRDTQYF. The CDR3 DNA is TGTGCCAGTAGTATGCCAGGGCGTGATACGCAGTATTTT.

This clone was picked up one time. The chain carries TRBV27 and TRBJ2-1, with a weak D call TRBD1 (6 bases). Per the germline V gene, CDR1 is MNHEY and CDR2 is SMNVEV (reference sequence). The CDR3 has 17 amino acids. V lost 4 bases to trimming and J lost 0 bases, with 16 bases between them. The CDR3 bases are TGTGCCAGCAGTTCGCGTTCCGTGACAGGCTCCTACAATGAGCAGTTCTTC. Protein sequence: CASSSRSVTGSYNEQFF.

This sequence joins TRBV5-1 and TRBJ1-1; 8 nucleotides match TRBD1. CDR1 and CDR2 from the germline V gene are SGHRS and YFSETQ. The CDR3 totals 16 residues. V was clipped by 2 bases and J by 0 bases; unmatched bases: 6. CDR3 sequence (DNA): TGCGCCAGCAGCTTCGGGACAGGTGAAATGAACACTGAAGCTTTCTTT. It yields the protein CASSFGTGEMNTEAFF.

This clone was recorded only once. The rearrangement links TRBV14 to TRBJ2-3, with 7 nucleotides matching TRBD2. V shed 0 bases and J 4 bases; nucleotides not matched to a gene: 7. Germline CDR1 reads SGHDN; CDR2 reads FVKESK. The CDR3 has 16 amino acids. The CDR3 DNA reads as TGTGCCAGCAGCCAAGATCGTCGGGAGGTCTCAGATACGCAGTATTTT. Residues: CASSQDRREVSDTQYF. The whole variable domain, filled in from reference TRBV14 and TRBJ2-3, reads EAGVTQFPSHSVIEKGQTVTLRCDPISGHDNLYWYRRVMGKEIKFLLHFVKESKQDESGMPNNRFLAERTGGTYSTLKVQPAELEDSGVYFCASSQDRREVSDTQYFGPGTRLTVL.

This rearrangement joins TRBV2 to TRBJ2-1; D might be TRBD1 (6 bases). Trimming pared 3 bases from V and 10 bases from J, leaving 7 bases between. Germline V gives CDR1 SNHLY, CDR2 FYNNEI. This CDR3 contains 11 residues. This chain's CDR3 is CASSDGTEQFF. The CDR3, as DNA: TGTGCCAGCAGTGACGGGACAGAGCAGTTCTTC. The variable domain in full, completed from reference TRBV2 and TRBJ2-1, reads EPEVTQTPSHQVTQMGQEVILRCVPISNHLYFYWYRQILGQKVEFLVSFYNNEISEKSEIFDDQFSVERPDGSNFTLKIRSTKLEDSAMYFCASSDGTEQFFGPGTRLTVL.

This chain connects TRBV6-6 to TRBJ2-5; D may be TRBD1 (7 bases). This CDR3 is 15 amino acids long. CDR1 is MNHNY and CDR2 is SVGAGI in the germline V gene (reference sequence). Deletions cut 0 bases from V and 2 bases from J, with 10 bases between. The CDR3 DNA is TGTGCCAGCAGTTACTCACAGGGGAGGCAAGAGACCCAGTACTTC. It specifies CASSYSQGRQETQYF.

This chain links TRBV19 with TRBJ2-7, with 8 positions matching TRBD2. The length of the CDR3 is 16 residues. The germline CDR1 and CDR2 sequences are LNHDA and SQIVND (reference sequence). J lost 1 base, V lost 10 bases, and 15 bases had no gene match. The CDR3 DNA reads as TGTGCCAACAGTCGTCGAATTACTAGCGGATCCTACGAGCAGTACTTC. This translates into CANSRRITSGSYEQYF. Drawing the rest from reference TRBV19 and TRBJ2-7, the complete variable domain is DGGITQSPKYLFRKEGQNVTLSCEQNLNHDAMYWYRQDPGQGLRLIYYSQIVNDFQKGDIAEGYSVSREKKESFPLTVTSAQKNPTAFYLCANSRRITSGSYEQYFGPGTRLTVT.

This chain joins TRBV4-2 and TRBJ2-1; 10 nucleotides line up with TRBD2. This CDR3 is built from 17 residues. The V segment lost 3 bases and the J segment 6 bases; nucleotides outside the gene matches: 11. Germline V gene sequence: CDR1 LGHNA, CDR2 YNFKEQ. In DNA, the CDR3 is TGTGCCAGCAGCCAGGATAATAGCGGGGGGTTGATCAATGAGCAGTTCTTC. Translating gives CASSQDNSGGLINEQFF.

This sequence joins TRBV3-1 (or the pseudogene TRBV3-2) and TRBJ1-6; D may be TRBD1 (6 bases). The CDR3 length is 14 residues. The germline V and J ends were trimmed by 4 bases and 7 bases, with 11 bases remaining between them. Germline loops: CDR1 LGHDT, CDR2 YNNKEL (reference sequence). This CDR3 reads CASSLNRENSPLHF. CDR3 sequence (DNA): TGTGCCAGCAGCCTAAACAGGGAAAATTCACCCCTCCACTTT.

This clone was detected only a few times. The V and J genes are TRBV2 and TRBJ1-2; 7 positions agree with TRBD1. This CDR3 region has 14 residues. Germline V lookup: CDR1 SNHLY, CDR2 FYNNEI. With V trimmed by 3 bases and J by 8 bases, 9 bases remained unmatched. The CDR3 bases are TGTGCCAGCAGTGACCCAGACAGGGTCAGGGGCTACACCTTC. Protein: CASSDPDRVRGYTF.

The chain recombines TRBV19 with TRBJ1-2, with D perhaps matching TRBD1 (5 bases). V was clipped by 7 bases and J by 0 bases, with 12 bases between them. Germline V gene lookup returns CDR1 LNHDA and CDR2 SQIVND (reference sequence). The CDR3 totals 14 residues. CDR3 region: CASTKGAANYGYTF. The CDR3 DNA follows: TGTGCCAGTACTAAAGGGGCCGCTAACTATGGCTACACCTTC.

The chain has TRBV5-1 and TRBJ1-1; 7 nucleotides line up with TRBD1. With V trimmed by 2 bases and J by 6 bases, 7 bases remained unmatched. Germline loops: CDR1 SGHRS, CDR2 YFSETQ. The CDR3 sequence is 14 residues long. CDR3 DNA sequence: TGCGCCAGCAGCTTCGAGGGGGCAGTCGCTGAAGCTTTCTTT. It translates to CASSFEGAVAEAFF.

The gene calls are TRBV6-6 and TRBJ2-2, with TRBD1 matching over 8 bases. The CDR3 loop spans 15 amino acids. CDR1 is MNHNY, CDR2 SVGAGI, per germline (reference sequence). After removal of 6 bases from V and 0 bases from J, the junction contained 3 bases not matched to a gene. The CDR3 DNA reads as TGTGCCAGCAGCCCAGGGGGCGCGAACACCGGGGAGCTGTTTTTT. Amino acid sequence: CASSPGGANTGELFF.

The V gene is TRBV24-1, the J gene TRBJ2-7; TRBD1 matches at 9 bases. The CDR3 spans 13 residues. With V trimmed by 9 bases and J by 4 bases, 6 bases remained unmatched. The germline V gene has CDR1 KGHDR and CDR2 SFDVKD. The CDR3 bases are TGTGCCACCGCGGGACAGGGAGAGTACGAGCAGTACTTC. Translation: CATAGQGEYEQYF.

The V call is TRBV7-2, the J call TRBJ2-3, with 7 bases aligning to TRBD1. The CDR3 is made up of 13 amino acids. J was trimmed by 4 bases and V by 5 bases; bases with no gene match: 3. Germline V lookup: CDR1 SGHTA, CDR2 FQGNSA. The chain's CDR3 is CASSRGRADTQYF. Here the CDR3 DNA reads TGTGCCAGCAGCAGGGGGCGGGCAGATACGCAGTATTTT. The full variable domain, completed using reference TRBV7-2 and TRBJ2-3, is GAGVSQSPSNKVTEKGKDVELRCDPISGHTALYWYRQSLGQGLEFLIYFQGNSAPDKSGLPSDRFSAERTGGSVSTLTIQRTQQEDSAVYLCASSRGRADTQYFGPGTRLTVL.

The gene calls are TRBV6-5 and TRBJ1-1; TRBD1 is a possible D gene (5 bases). From germline, CDR1 is MNHEY and CDR2 SVGAGI. V was shortened by 4 bases and J by 4 bases, with 13 bases between the two germline ends. This CDR3 is 14 amino acids long. The CDR3 DNA reads as TGTGCCAGCAGTTCCCCTCAGGGCAGCACTGAAGCTTTCTTT. As protein: CASSSPQGSTEAFF.

This chain connects TRBV27 to TRBJ1-1, with D uncertain. The CDR3 contains 14 residues. The germline CDR1 and CDR2 sequences are MNHEY and SMNVEV (reference sequence). V was pared by 6 bases and J by 7 bases, with 18 bases between. As DNA, the CDR3 is TGTGCCAGCAGATCTACACTGGGCTTTGGTGAAGCTTTCTTT. It is translated as CASRSTLGFGEAFF.

The rearrangement joins TRBV21-1 to TRBJ1-1; the D call TRBD1 from the table was never checked on the DNA. TRBV21-1 is a pseudogene locus. The CDR3 has 13 residues. CDR3 sequence: CARGITGNTEAFF. The CDR3 DNA reads TGTGCCAGAGGGATTACAGGGAACACTGAAGCTTTCTTT.

This clone was recorded only once. V gene TRBV14 combines with J gene TRBJ2-2; 8 positions agree with TRBD2. CDR3 length: 12 residues. Unmatched junction bases numbered 4, after V lost 10 bases and J lost 6 bases. The germline V gene has CDR1 SGHDN and CDR2 FVKESK. CDR3 nucleotide sequence: TGTGCCAAAGGACTAGCTTCCGGGGAGCTGTTTTTT. This gives the protein CAKGLASGELFF.

The rearrangement joins TRBV5-5 to TRBJ2-1; a weak D match, TRBD2 (7 bases). The CDR3 loop spans 14 amino acids. The V gene's germline CDR1 is SGHKS and CDR2 YYEKEE (reference sequence). Trimming took off 3 bases at V and 10 bases at J, with 17 bases between the two ends. As DNA, the CDR3 is TGTGCCAGCAGCTCTTTGGGCGGGGGCGGCGAGCAGTTCTTC. Its translation is CASSSLGGGGEQFF.

This sequence joins TRBV29-1 and TRBJ1-2; D is uncertain. The CDR3 covers 10 residues. Germline CDR1 is SQVTM and CDR2 is ANQGSEA. Trimming took off 2 bases at V and 6 bases at J, with 4 bases between the two ends. This CDR3 is CSVETDGYTF. The CDR3 region has the DNA TGCAGCGTTGAAACGGATGGCTACACCTTC.

This clone was observed a single time. The chain has TRBV4-2 and TRBJ1-2, with a tentative D call TRBD1 (5 bases). The V end was cut by 1 base, the J end by 4 bases, with 22 bases between. In germline, CDR1 is LGHNA, CDR2 YNFKEQ. The CDR3 is made up of 18 amino acids. Here the CDR3 reads CASSQASFGGGLAYGYTF. The CDR3, as DNA: TGTGCCAGCAGCCAAGCCTCATTCGGTGGGGGGTTGGCCTATGGCTACACCTTC.

The chain uses TRBV29-1 and TRBJ2-7; possibly TRBD2 for D (6 bases). Germline values: CDR1 SQVTM, CDR2 ANQGSEA. Trimming removed 4 bases at V and 6 bases at J, with 13 bases between. This CDR3 is 12 amino acids long. The CDR3: CSVGAGRGEQYF. The CDR3 nucleotides read TGCAGCGTTGGGGCGGGGCGCGGCGAGCAGTACTTC.

The V gene is TRBV20-1, the J gene TRBJ2-2, with D perhaps TRBD1 (5 bases). Trimming shortened V by 3 bases and J by 4 bases, and 15 bases separated the two germline ends. The germline V gene has CDR1 DFQATT and CDR2 SNEGSKA (reference sequence). CDR3 length equals 15 residues. Here the CDR3 reads CSASPAGSRTGELFF. Here the CDR3 DNA reads TGCAGTGCTAGTCCGGCAGGGTCTCGCACCGGGGAGCTGTTTTTT.

The chain joins TRBV18 to TRBJ1-6; 9 nucleotides agree with TRBD1. The CDR3 consists of 15 residues. The germline V gene encodes CDR1 KGHSH and CDR2 LQKENI. The V and J ends lost 2 bases and 14 bases, in that order; junction bases with no gene match: 10. In DNA, the CDR3 is TGTGCCAGCTCACCAGTTCCGGGACAGGGAGGGTCCCTCCACTTT. Translating gives CASSPVPGQGGSLHF.

This clone has only one observation. The chain uses TRBV5-6 and TRBJ1-1; D is uncertain. CDR3 length equals 15 residues. The V gene's germline CDR1 is SGHDT and CDR2 YYEEEE. Trimming stripped 4 bases from V and 9 bases from J, with 22 bases between. CDR3 bases: TGTGCCAGCAGCACGACGGGGAGGGTCAGGTCTCAAGCTTTCTTT. This codes for CASSTTGRVRSQAFF.